The source of this T cell receptor (beta chain) is a study of blood T cell repertoires in COVID-19. Study context: The study drew acute and convalescent COVID-19 samples from the United States, Italy and Spain. PBMCs, B-cell-depleted T cells, or T cells were the source of the cDNA or gDNA that made up the material.

The V end was cut by 1 base, the J end by 1 base, with 11 bases between. The CDR3 consists of 16 residues. Germline V CDR1 and CDR2: LNHDA, SQIVND (reference sequence). Authors' analysis steps: How many nucleated cells were present was estimated from reference gene primer amplification. Only in-frame clones appear in the TCRdb table, and some are missing; sequencing was by immunoSEQ multiplex PCR. The V and J calls and clone size come from that table; D and trimming were worked out from the DNA. The sample lists approximately 160,000 clones, about 83% occurring once. The receptor was derived from a man in his 60s with acute or convalescent COVID-19. This chain joins TRBV19 and TRBJ1-5, with D uncertain. Sequences were obtained from peripheral blood. CDR3: CASSIVSQASNQPQHF. The CDR3 nucleotides are TGTGCCAGTAGTATAGTAAGTCAGGCCAGCAATCAGCCCCAGCATTTT.